Sequencing of this T cell receptor (beta chain) was carried out in a study of blood T cell repertoires in COVID-19. Study information: Both acute and convalescent COVID-19 samples were obtained from the United States, Italy and Spain. The analysed material was cDNA or gDNA that came from T cells, B-cell-depleted T cells, or PBMCs.

The CDR3 runs 13 residues. V shed 2 bases, J shed 6 bases, and the junction held 4 bases outside the gene matches. Germline loops: CDR1 SGHDT, CDR2 YYEEEE. Here immunoSEQ multiplex PCR was the method, and the copy in TCRdb shows in-frame clones only, minus some. This sample has 100,000 to 110,000 clones, with 70% to 90% found just once. The sequence came from a man aged 45-60 years with active or convalescent COVID-19. J is TRBJ1-2 and V is TRBV5-6; the match to TRBD1 covers 7 bases. The sequencing sample was made of peripheral blood. The CDR3 sequence is CASSFQGGNGYTF. Written as DNA, the CDR3 is TGTGCCAGCAGCTTTCAGGGGGGAAATGGCTACACCTTC.